A selection of T cell receptor beta chains follows, all from one sample in a study of T cell changes during pregnancy in multiple sclerosis. The data were produced by immunoSEQ multiplex PCR, yet TCRdb's version contains in-frame clones alone and is incomplete. The profile shows 45,000 to 65,000 clones, over 90% of them singletons. Source: CD8+ T cells from peripheral blood mononuclear cells, taken in the third trimester of pregnancy. All receptors derive from a female donor with multiple sclerosis, enrolled in a pregnancy study. Each CDR3 is given with its conserved first and last residue. The order of the fields is D gene, J gene, clone size, V gene, CDR3 DNA, CDR3 protein. D genes are given only for firm matches. Some rows have no size entry. The others give once, few or many, or a class for an expanded clone.

-,TRBJ2-5,-,TRBV9,TGTGCCAGCAGCGAAAACTTACAAGAGACCCAGTACTTC,CASSENLQETQYF
TRBD1,TRBJ1-2,few,TRBV4-1,TGCGCCAGCAGCCAGGGGACAGGGTCTCCCTACACCTTC,CASSQGTGSPYTF
-,TRBJ2-2,-,TRBV5-6,TGTGCCAGCAGCTTGTCCCCGACTGGGAACACCGGGGAGCTGTTTTTT,CASSLSPTGNTGELFF
TRBD2,TRBJ2-7,-,TRBV5-1,TGCGCCAGCAGCTTGGTACGGCTAGCGGATCCCCACGAGCAGTACTTC,CASSLVRLADPHEQYF
TRBD1,TRBJ2-1,-,TRBV19,TGTGCCAGTAGTATGCGGGGACAGGGGCGGGCTGAGCAGTTCTTC,CASSMRGQGRAEQFF
-,TRBJ2-1,-,TRBV28,TGTGCCAGCAGCCAGCGGCGCGATGAGCAGTTCTTC,CASSQRRDEQFF
TRBD2,TRBJ2-3,-,TRBV6-4,TGTGCCAGCAGTGAGGGGCCTGCTAGCGGGAGGTTTGCAGATACGCAGTATTTT,CASSEGPASGRFADTQYF
-,TRBJ2-7,-,TRBV9,TGTGCCAGCAGCCCCGACACCTACGAGCAGTACTTC,CASSPDTYEQYF
-,TRBJ2-3,-,TRBV11-2,TGTGCCAGCAGCTTAGAGGCCCTGGCCAGGGATACGCAGTATTTT,CASSLEALARDTQYF
TRBD2,TRBJ2-3,once,TRBV6-1,TGTGCCAGCAGTGAACGAATAGCGGGAGCTAGCACAGATACGCAGTATTTT,CASSERIAGASTDTQYF
-,TRBJ2-7,-,TRBV9,TGTGCCAGCAGCGCTACAGGGAAGGCCTACGAGCAGTACTTC,CASSATGKAYEQYF
-,TRBJ1-2,once,TRBV5-4,TGTGCCAGCAGCGGCAGCGGGGGCGTAGGCTACACCTTC,CASSGSGGVGYTF
TRBD1,TRBJ2-7,once,TRBV30,TGTGCCTGGAGGGATCAACAGGGGAACCACGAGCAGTACTTC,CAWRDQQGNHEQYF
-,TRBJ2-3,-,TRBV10-1,TGCGCCAGCAGTCTCGGGGTTCCCACAGATACGCAGTATTTT,CASSLGVPTDTQYF
TRBD2,TRBJ2-1,few,TRBV6-1,TGTGCCAGCAGTGACCTTAGCGGGAGGCCCTACAATGAGCAGTTCTTC,CASSDLSGRPYNEQFF
TRBD2,TRBJ2-7,-,TRBV7-6,TGTGCCAGCAGCTTACGGGGCGGGAGGGCCGACGAGCAGTACTTC,CASSLRGGRADEQYF
-,TRBJ1-1,few,TRBV27,TGTGCCAGCAAAGGGGTGAACACTGAAGCTTTCTTT,CASKGVNTEAFF
-,TRBJ2-7,-,TRBV27,TGTGCCAGCAGTTTGACAGATACCTACGAGCAGTACTTC,CASSLTDTYEQYF
-,TRBJ1-5,-,TRBV5-8,TGTGCCAGCAGCTTAGGAGAGAATAGCAATCAGCCCCAGCATTTT,CASSLGENSNQPQHF
-,TRBJ1-5,-,TRBV19,TGTGCCAGTAGACCCACCGGGGGAAATAGCAATCAGCCCCAGCATTTT,CASRPTGGNSNQPQHF
-,TRBJ1-2,-,TRBV21-1,TGTGCCAGCAGCCATTTTCACGGGGATGGCTACACCTTC,CASSHFHGDGYTF
TRBD1,TRBJ1-5,-,TRBV19,TGTGCCAGTAGTTGGACAGGGTCTAATCAGCCCCAGCATTTT,CASSWTGSNQPQHF
-,TRBJ1-1,-,TRBV27,TGTGCCAGCAGTTTTTATCGCCATACAAACACTGAAGCTTTCTTT,CASSFYRHTNTEAFF
-,TRBJ2-3,-,TRBV7-9,TGTGCCAGCAGTCCCTCCCCAGTCGCAGATACGCAGTATTTT,CASSPSPVADTQYF
-,TRBJ2-2,-,TRBV7-9,TGTGCCAGCAGCTTCGGGGGCACCGGGGAGCTGTTTTTT,CASSFGGTGELFF
TRBD2,TRBJ2-3,once,TRBV5-1,TGCGCCAGCAGCTCAGGACTAGGGCGCACAGATACGCAGTATTTT,CASSSGLGRTDTQYF
TRBD2,TRBJ2-1,-,TRBV9,TGTGCCAGCAGCGCTACTAGCGGCCACTCCTACAATGAGCAGTTCTTC,CASSATSGHSYNEQFF
-,TRBJ2-6,-,TRBV27,TGTGCCAGCAGTTTATCAATTGGAGACTCTGAGTACTCTGGGGCCAACGTCCTGACTTTC,CASSLSIGDSEYSGANVLTF
TRBD1,TRBJ2-3,-,TRBV11-1,TGTGCCAGCAGCTCCCTAGGGGGCGCGGGCACAGATACGCAGTATTTT,CASSSLGGAGTDTQYF
TRBD2,TRBJ2-7,-,TRBV5-6,TGTGCCAGCAGCTTGGGACTAGCTAGCTACGAGCAGTACTTC,CASSLGLASYEQYF
-,TRBJ2-7,-,TRBV7-9,TGTGCCAGCAGCTTAGGGGGGACAATCTACGAGCAGTACTTC,CASSLGGTIYEQYF
-,TRBJ1-6,-,TRBV2,TGTGCCAGCGGCGGGACGGCAAATTCACCCCTCCACTTT,CASGGTANSPLHF
-,TRBJ2-1,-,TRBV2,TGTGCCACCCCCGGGGAGGAGGATTACAATGAGCAGTTCTTC,CATPGEEDYNEQFF
TRBD1,TRBJ2-7,once,TRBV6-5,TGTGCCAGCAGCCAGACAGGGAGCTCCTACGAGCAGTACTTC,CASSQTGSSYEQYF
-,TRBJ1-1,-,TRBV28,TGTGCTTCGGACACGATGAACACTGAAGCTTTCTTT,CASDTMNTEAFF
TRBD1,TRBJ2-1,few,TRBV28,TGTGCCAGCAGTGTCGAGGGGGCCGTAATCTTC,CASSVEGAVIF
-,TRBJ2-2,-,TRBV10-3,TGTGCCATCAGGGCTCCCACCGGGGAGCTGTTTTTT,CAIRAPTGELFF
-,TRBJ1-1,-,TRBV6-1,TGTGCCAGCAGTGACAGGGGAAGGAGCACTGAAGCTTTCTTT,CASSDRGRSTEAFF
-,TRBJ2-2,once,TRBV13,TGTGCCAGCAGCTTGACCAGGCCGAACACCGGGGAGCTGTTTTTT,CASSLTRPNTGELFF
-,TRBJ2-6,few,TRBV7-9,TGTGCCAGCGGCAATTGGGGGGTTGGGGCCAACGTCCTGACTTTC,CASGNWGVGANVLTF
-,TRBJ1-1,-,TRBV4-1,TGCGCCAGCAGCCAAGTTATGAACACAAACACTGAAGCTTTCTTT,CASSQVMNTNTEAFF
TRBD2,TRBJ2-7,-,TRBV14,TGTGCCAGCAGCCAAGATCTCGCCGGGACTAGTGCCTACGAGCAGTACTTC,CASSQDLAGTSAYEQYF
-,TRBJ2-1,medium-sized,TRBV19,TGTGCCAGTAGTATGGGGGCGGGCAATGAGCAGTTCTTC,CASSMGAGNEQFF
TRBD1,TRBJ1-1,-,TRBV7-6,TGTGCCAGCAGCTTAGTCCCCGGGGACAGGAAACTGAACACTGAAGCTTTCTTT,CASSLVPGDRKLNTEAFF
TRBD2,TRBJ2-3,once,TRBV30,TGTGCCTGGACGAGGGAGGGCCCCGGAGATACGCAGTATTTT,CAWTREGPGDTQYF
-,TRBJ1-1,-,TRBV11-3,TGTGCCAGCAGCCTAGCAGGGGAGGAAGCTTTCTTT,CASSLAGEEAFF
TRBD1,TRBJ1-3,-,TRBV10-3,TGTGCTTCCCGGGGGACAGGGGCTGGAAACACCATATATTTT,CASRGTGAGNTIYF
TRBD2,TRBJ2-1,-,TRBV7-9,TGTGCCAGCAGCTTGGGCGGGAGGGCCGGAAATGAGCAGTTCTTC,CASSLGGRAGNEQFF
-,TRBJ2-3,-,TRBV5-1,TGCGCCAGCAGCTCAGAGGCAGATACGCAGTATTTT,CASSSEADTQYF
TRBD1,TRBJ2-3,-,TRBV10-1,TGCGCCATCAATACGTCGGACAGGGGTAGCACAGATACGCAGTATTTT,CAINTSDRGSTDTQYF
-,TRBJ2-7,-,TRBV19,TGTGCCAGTAGTATAGATAACAGGCGGGGCTACGAGCAGTACTTC,CASSIDNRRGYEQYF
-,TRBJ1-5,-,TRBV27,TGTGCCAGCAGTTTCCAGGGGAGCAATCAGCCCCAGCATTTT,CASSFQGSNQPQHF
-,TRBJ2-7,-,TRBV14,TGTGCCAGCAGCCCAAGAGGTTATGGGTTTTCGACCGAGCAGTACTTC,CASSPRGYGFSTEQYF
TRBD2,TRBJ2-5,-,TRBV5-1,TGCGCCAGCAGTGAGCGGGGACTAGCGGGAGGAACTGAGACCCAGTACTTC,CASSERGLAGGTETQYF